These 16 T cell receptor beta chains came from one sample sequenced in a study of CD8 T cells in ankylosing spondylitis. Findings of the study overall: Seven to nine highly homologous variants formed a TCR beta motif that appeared characteristic of ankylosing spondylitis blood.

TCRdb passed the 5' RACE reads through MiXCR, listing each CDR3 protein once. The profile shows around 390,000 distinct CDR3 sequences, about 22% of them singletons. These receptors' antigens are unknown. Sequences were obtained from blood, either unsorted or a sorted T cell fraction (not recorded which). The receptors come from a male donor with ankylosing spondylitis.

The chain employs TRBV28 and TRBJ1-2; 12 positions match TRBD1. The CDR3 extends over 14 amino acids. The germline V gene has CDR1 MDHEN and CDR2 SYDVKM. V shed 3 bases and J 7 bases; nucleotides not matched to a gene: 3. The CDR3 bases are TGTGCCAGCAGTTTTGGGGACAGGGGGCTTGGCTACACCTTC. Amino acids: CASSFGDRGLGYTF.

The chain is built from TRBV28 and TRBJ2-4; tentative D call: TRBD1 (6 bases). CDR1 and CDR2 (germline): MDHEN, SYDVKM. Trimming removed 5 bases from V and 1 base from J, with 9 bases in between. The length of the CDR3 is 14 residues. The CDR3 DNA reads TGTGCCAGCAGTCCCGGACAGGCCAAAAACATTCAGTACTTC. It codes for CASSPGQAKNIQYF.

This clonotype was counted only a few times. The rearrangement links TRBV15 to TRBJ2-1; the D gene could be TRBD1 or TRBD2 (5 bases each). Trimming removed 3 bases at V and 1 base at J, with 13 bases between. Germline CDR1 reads LNHNV; CDR2 reads YYDKDF (reference sequence). The CDR3 spans 16 residues. In DNA form, the CDR3 reads TGTGCCACCAGCAGCCCGGGGACCCCATCCTACAATGAGCAGTTCTTC. Residues: CATSSPGTPSYNEQFF.

The rearrangement joins TRBV5-4 to TRBJ2-5, with D tentatively TRBD2 (6 bases). CDR1 is SGHNT, CDR2 YYREEE, per germline (reference sequence). The CDR3 is 14 amino acids. V gave up 4 bases and J gave up 3 bases, with 13 bases separating them. CDR3 in amino acids: CASSGGTVEETQYF. The CDR3 bases are TGTGCCAGCAGCGGAGGGACGGTTGAAGAGACCCAGTACTTC.

In this sample, this clonotype turned up a few times. V gene TRBV5-1 combines with J gene TRBJ1-1; a weak D match, TRBD1 (5 bases). The germline CDR1 and CDR2 sequences are SGHRS and YFSETQ. The CDR3 length is 13 residues. V shed 0 bases and J shed 7 bases, with 10 bases lying between them. The CDR3: CASSLVRQGEAFF. In DNA, the CDR3 is TGCGCCAGCAGCTTGGTTAGGCAGGGTGAAGCTTTCTTT.

The J gene is TRBJ1-1, the V gene TRBV10-3, with TRBD1 as a possible D gene (5 bases). The CDR3 runs to 14 residues. Trimming shortened V by 3 bases and J by 2 bases, and 10 bases separated the two germline ends. Germline CDR1 and CDR2: ENHRY and SYGVKD. The CDR3: CAISEGGDNTEAFF. The DNA of the CDR3 is TGTGCCATCAGTGAAGGAGGGGATAACACTGAAGCTTTCTTT.

This chain links TRBV20-1 with TRBJ1-1; D gene unclear. There are 13 residues in the CDR3. Germline V gives CDR1 DFQATT, CDR2 SNEGSKA (reference sequence). V was cut by 1 base and J by 1 base, with 7 bases left in between. CDR3 residues: CSARVSGNTEAFF. The CDR3, as DNA: TGCAGTGCTAGAGTGTCGGGGAACACTGAAGCTTTCTTT.

The V call is TRBV4-1, the J call TRBJ1-5, with 9 positions matching TRBD1. Germline V lookup: CDR1 MGHRA, CDR2 YSYEKL. The V gene end was trimmed by 4 bases and the J gene end by 6 bases; junction bases not matched to a gene: 10. This CDR3 contains 16 residues. CDR3 sequence (DNA): TGCGCCAGCAGCCCCCTAGGACAGGGGAGGGGTCAGCCCCAGCATTTT. Translating it yields CASSPLGQGRGQPQHF.

A few counts support this clonotype. The gene calls are TRBV20-1 and TRBJ2-7; D remains unclear. This CDR3 contains 13 residues. In germline, CDR1 is DFQATT, CDR2 SNEGSKA (reference sequence). With 4 bases removed from V and 2 bases from J, the gap between germline ends came to 12 bases. In nucleotides, the CDR3 is TGCAGTGCTACCAGTTGGGCAGCCTACGAGCAGTACTTC. It is translated as CSATSWAAYEQYF.

The chain employs TRBV28 and TRBJ2-2; no definite D call. Trimming shortened V by 1 base and J by 7 bases, and 4 bases separated the two germline ends. The length of the CDR3 is 12 residues. The germline gives CDR1 MDHEN, CDR2 SYDVKM. The CDR3 nucleotides read TGTGCCAGCAGTTTATTGCACGGGGAGCTGTTTTTT. Residues: CASSLLHGELFF.

This clonotype was detected a few times. The gene calls are TRBV20-1 and TRBJ1-4; possibly TRBD1 for D (5 bases). CDR3 size: 15 residues. The germline CDR1 and CDR2 sequences are DFQATT and SNEGSKA (reference sequence). Trimming removed 3 bases from V and 8 bases from J, with 19 bases in between. CDR3 in amino acids: CSARPLGGVGEKLFF. The CDR3, as DNA: TGCAGTGCTAGGCCCCTGGGGGGGGTCGGGGAAAAACTGTTTTTT.

The CDR3 sequence: CASSLEDYYYNEQFF. CDR3 DNA: TGTGCCAGCAGCTTAGAGGACTACTACTACAATGAGCAGTTCTTC. This chain uses TRBV11-2 with TRBJ2-1; tentative D call: TRBD2 (6 bases). Trimming took off 0 bases at V and 3 bases at J, with 9 bases between the two ends. The CDR3 runs 15 residues. Looked up from germline, CDR1 is SGHAT and CDR2 is FQNNGV. The full variable domain, its missing parts supplied by reference TRBV11-2 and TRBJ2-1, is EAGVAQSPRYKIIEKRQSVAFWCNPISGHATLYWYQQILGQGPKLLIQFQNNGVVDDSQLPKDRFSAERLKGVDSTLKIQPAKLEDSAVYLCASSLEDYYYNEQFFGPGTRLTVL.

This clonotype has only a few counts. The CDR3 nucleotides are TGTGCCAGCAGCCGGGAGGGAATCGGTTGGTCCTACAATGAGCAGTTCTTC. Its translation is CASSREGIGWSYNEQFF. The V call is TRBV11-2, the J call TRBJ2-1, with 8 bases that match TRBD2. Germline values: CDR1 SGHAT, CDR2 FQNNGV. V gave up 5 bases and J gave up 1 base; unmatched junction bases: 10. This CDR3 has 17 amino acids.

The J gene is TRBJ1-4, the V gene TRBV7-8, with 9 bases aligning to TRBD1. CDR1 SGHVS and CDR2 FQNEAQ come from the germline V gene. The CDR3 consists of 15 residues. The V segment lost 2 bases and the J segment 7 bases; nucleotides outside the gene matches: 5. Here the CDR3 reads CASSLFRTGVEKLFF. In nucleotides, the CDR3 is TGTGCCAGCAGCTTATTCCGGACAGGGGTTGAAAAACTGTTTTTT.

This clonotype was seen a handful of times. The CDR3 DNA reads as TGTGCCAGCAGCCAGGCGACCCTCGGGGGATATGGCTACACCTTC. Its translation is CASSQATLGGYGYTF. The genes are TRBV3-1 and TRBJ1-2; a weak D match, TRBD1 (5 bases). In germline, CDR1 is LGHDT, CDR2 YNNKEL (reference sequence). Between the trimmed V and J ends, which lost 3 bases and 5 bases, there was a span of 16 bases. The CDR3 spans 15 residues. Full variable domain (remainder filled in from reference TRBV3-1 and TRBJ1-2): DTAVSQTPKYLVTQMGNDKSIKCEQNLGHDTMYWYKQDSKKFLKIMFSYNNKELIINETVPNRFSPKSPDKAHLNLHINSLELGDSAVYFCASSQATLGGYGYTFGSGTRLTVV.

This clonotype turned up a few times. The rearrangement joins TRBV28 to TRBJ1-4; D ambiguous. Germline CDR1 is MDHEN and CDR2 is SYDVKM. V lost 5 bases and J lost 0, with 10 bases in between. The CDR3 totals 15 residues. CDR3 bases: TGTGCCAGCAGTCCGCCGGTAGCAACTAATGAAAAACTGTTTTTT. This gives the protein CASSPPVATNEKLFF.